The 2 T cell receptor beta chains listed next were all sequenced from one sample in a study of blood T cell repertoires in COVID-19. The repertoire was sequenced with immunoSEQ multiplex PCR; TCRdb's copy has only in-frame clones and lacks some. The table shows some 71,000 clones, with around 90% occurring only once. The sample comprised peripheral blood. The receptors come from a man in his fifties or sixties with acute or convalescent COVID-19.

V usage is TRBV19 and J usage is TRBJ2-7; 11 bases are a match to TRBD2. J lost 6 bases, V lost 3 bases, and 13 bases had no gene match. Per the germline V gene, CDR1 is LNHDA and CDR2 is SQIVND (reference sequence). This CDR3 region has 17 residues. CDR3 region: CASSMLAGGPMDVEQYF. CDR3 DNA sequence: TGTGCCAGTAGTATGCTAGCGGGAGGCCCGATGGATGTCGAGCAGTACTTC.

CDR3 in amino acids: CASSSFSGNYNEQFF. As DNA, the CDR3 is TGTGCCAGCAGCAGCTTTAGCGGGAATTACAATGAGCAGTTCTTC. The gene calls are TRBV7-6 and TRBJ2-1; 8 bases map to TRBD2. The CDR3 totals 15 residues. CDR1 and CDR2 (germline): SGHVS, FNYEAQ. Trimming cost V 5 bases and J 4 bases; bases outside gene matches: 7.